Listed here are 12 T cell receptor beta chains from one sample, sequenced in a study of T cells in localized non-small cell lung cancer. The method was immunoSEQ multiplex PCR; TCRdb's version includes in-frame clones alone and lacks a portion of them. Among 10,000 to 15,000 clones listed, 84% were seen once. The specimen was peripheral blood, collected before any cancer treatment. These receptors all come from a male donor aged 60 or older with stage I squamous cell lung carcinoma.

This sequence joins TRBV15 and TRBJ2-7; 7 bases match TRBD1. J gave up 6 bases and V 3 bases, and 8 bases lay outside the gene matches. The CDR3 runs to 14 residues. Germline V lookup: CDR1 LNHNV, CDR2 YYDKDF (reference sequence). The CDR3 nucleotides read TGTGCCACCAGCAGGGGACAGCCGAGCGGCGAGCAGTACTTC. Amino acids: CATSRGQPSGEQYF.

This chain links TRBV5-5 with TRBJ1-1; no reliable D call. V lost 2 bases to trimming and J lost 0 bases, with 5 bases between them. This CDR3 region has 13 residues. Germline V gene sequence: CDR1 SGHKS, CDR2 YYEKEE (reference sequence). The CDR3 protein is CASSFTVNTEAFF. CDR3 DNA: TGTGCCAGCAGCTTTACAGTGAACACTGAAGCTTTCTTT.

This clone came up a few times. The chain combines TRBV7-9 with TRBJ1-5; a possible D gene is TRBD1 (6 bases). CDR1 SEHNR and CDR2 FQNEAQ come from the germline V gene (reference sequence). The V end lost 3 bases, the J end lost 4 bases, and 7 bases lay between the germline ends. The CDR3 contains 13 residues. The CDR3 nucleotides are TGTGCCAGCAGCTTTGACAGGAATCAGCCCCAGCATTTT. This translates into CASSFDRNQPQHF.

The genes are TRBV5-1 and TRBJ2-7; 9 nucleotides line up with TRBD2. This CDR3 is 16 amino acids long. Germline loops: CDR1 SGHRS, CDR2 YFSETQ. The ends lost 4 bases at V and 6 bases at J; junction bases unmatched: 14. CDR3 residues: CASSHLLVAGEGEQYF. The CDR3 DNA follows: TGCGCCAGCAGCCACCTCCTAGTAGCGGGGGAGGGCGAGCAGTACTTC.

This clone has only a few counts. The gene calls are TRBV5-1 and TRBJ2-3; D unclear. Germline values: CDR1 SGHRS, CDR2 YFSETQ. Between the trimmed V and J ends, which lost 0 bases and 5 bases, there was a span of 4 bases. The CDR3 length is 12 residues. CDR3 residues: CASSLEGDTQYF. CDR3 in DNA: TGCGCCAGCAGCTTGGAGGGAGATACGCAGTATTTT.

V gene TRBV23-1 combines with J gene TRBJ2-2; D could derive from TRBD1 or TRBD2 (5 bases each). TRBV23-1 is an open reading frame, and its role is uncertain. The V end was cut by 2 bases, the J end by 4 bases, with 20 bases between. CDR3 length equals 18 residues. CDR3 amino acids: CASSQRYSGRRFTGELFF. DNA of the CDR3: TGCGCCAGCAGTCAAAGGTACTCGGGACGACGTTTCACCGGGGAGCTGTTTTTT.

The V and J genes are TRBV30 and TRBJ2-3; 8 positions match TRBD2. The CDR3 loop spans 15 amino acids. Looked up from germline, CDR1 is GTSNPN and CDR2 is SVGIG (reference sequence). Germline trimming cut 2 bases from V and 1 base from J; bases unmatched to any gene: 5. The CDR3 DNA reads TGTGCCTGGAGTTTGGGTAGCGGGGGCACAGATACGCAGTATTTT. It yields the protein CAWSLGSGGTDTQYF. Based on the CDR3 plus reference TRBV30 and TRBJ2-3, the full variable domain is SQTIHQWPATLVQPVGSPLSLECTVEGTSNPNLYWYRQAAGRGLQLLFYSVGIGQISSEVPQNLSASRPQDRQFILSSKKLLLSDSGFYLCAWSLGSGGTDTQYFGPGTRLTVL.

Points on this clone: Because the CDR3's place on the DNA is in doubt, the DNA is left out and the CDR3 is given as listed by TCRdb. The genes are TRBV5-4 and TRBJ2-7; TRBD2, as called in the table, went unchecked against the DNA. Per germline, CDR1 SGHNT and CDR2 YYREEE (reference sequence). The CDR3 totals 12 residues, both ends included. This CDR3 is CASSLVGEGSHF.

This chain connects TRBV7-6 to TRBJ2-2, with D possibly being TRBD1 (6 bases). Trimming cost V 8 bases and J 3 bases, with 19 bases left between them. CDR1 SGHVS and CDR2 FNYEAQ come from the germline V gene. This CDR3 is built from 16 residues. The CDR3 DNA follows: TGTGCCAGCTCCAGCCCCTCAGGGGTCGACACCGGGGAGCTGTTTTTT. This gives the protein CASSSPSGVDTGELFF.

The chain is built from TRBV14 and TRBJ2-7, with D uncertain. Germline V gives CDR1 SGHDN, CDR2 FVKESK. With 0 bases removed from V and 2 bases from J, the gap between germline ends came to 14 bases. The CDR3 has 16 residues. The CDR3 bases are TGTGCCAGCAGCCAAGAGGGCTGGTCCCCAACCTACGAGCAGTACTTC. This translates into CASSQEGWSPTYEQYF. Variable domain in full (rest from reference TRBV14 and TRBJ2-7): EAGVTQFPSHSVIEKGQTVTLRCDPISGHDNLYWYRRVMGKEIKFLLHFVKESKQDESGMPNNRFLAERTGGTYSTLKVQPAELEDSGVYFCASSQEGWSPTYEQYFGPGTRLTVT.

The chain is built from TRBV4-1 and TRBJ1-6; no firm D call. Trimming stripped 0 bases from V and 0 bases from J, with 6 bases between. This CDR3 contains 16 residues. CDR1 and CDR2 from the germline V gene are MGHRA and YSYEKL. The CDR3 spells CASSQEGFSYNSPLHF. The CDR3 bases are TGCGCCAGCAGCCAAGAGGGATTCTCCTATAATTCACCCCTCCACTTT.

The chain links TRBV29-1 to TRBJ1-1, with D unresolved. V lost 1 base to trimming and J lost 5 bases, with 17 bases between them. There are 15 residues in the CDR3. Looked up from germline, CDR1 is SQVTM and CDR2 is ANQGSEA. This CDR3 reads CSVEVSAEGGTEAFF. For the CDR3, the DNA is TGCAGCGTTGAAGTGTCCGCGGAAGGAGGTACTGAAGCTTTCTTT.